Reported below is one T cell receptor beta chain. These data belong to a study of cytomegalovirus exposure and HLA in healthy donors. Data came from immunoSEQ multiplex PCR; TCRdb stores just in-frame clones and leaves some out. The sample includes hundreds of thousands of clones, over 75% of them seen just once. There are 14 residues in the CDR3. The junction had 11 bases not matched to a gene; V was cut back by 1 base and J by 11 bases. Germline CDR1 is SGHTA and CDR2 is FQGNSA. The TCR comes from a man aged 18-30 years in good health and CMV-seropositive. Sequenced material: PBMCs. V and J are TRBV7-2 and TRBJ2-7; 7 nucleotides align to TRBD2. The CDR3 region has the DNA TGTGCCAGCAGCTTAGGTATCCGGGAGGCCCGAAAGTACTTC. Its translation: CASSLGIREARKYF. Combining the CDR3 with reference TRBV7-2 and TRBJ2-7 gives the whole variable domain GAGVSQSPSNKVTEKGKDVELRCDPISGHTALYWYRQSLGQGLEFLIYFQGNSAPDKSGLPSDRFSAERTGGSVSTLTIQRTQQEDSAVYLCASSLGIREARKYFGPGTRLTVT.